These T cell receptor beta chains were read from a single sample in a study of OX40 agonist ivuxolimab in advanced cancers. Profiled with immunoSEQ multiplex PCR; TCRdb holds only in-frame clones, not every one. The repertoire has 25,000 to 30,000 clones, around four fifths of them found once; the top ten carry approximately 10%. The sample in question was CD4+ or CD8+ T cells sorted from blood, obtained in a trial of the OX40 agonist ivuxolimab. All receptors come from an adult with an advanced solid tumor such as melanoma, head and neck, liver or kidney cancer. CDR3s include the opening cysteine and the closing phenylalanine or tryptophan. A D gene is named only where the DNA matches it firmly. Clone size appears in some rows only: once, few, many, or a class for an expanded clone.

once,.,TRBJ2-1,TRBV13,TGTGCCAGCAGCTTAGGGACCCCCGATGAGCAGTTCTTC,CASSLGTPDEQFF
.,.,TRBJ2-3,TRBV7-2,TGTGCCAGCGGCGTCACTGGTACAGATACGCAGTATTTT,CASGVTGTDTQYF
few,TRBD2,TRBJ2-1,TRBV4-2,TGTGCCAGCAGTTCGGGACTAGCGGGGGAATTCTTC,CASSSGLAGEFF
.,TRBD1,TRBJ1-2,TRBV27,TGTGCCAGCAGTTTAGCAGGGGGCAATGGCTACACCTTC,CASSLAGGNGYTF
.,.,TRBJ1-2,TRBV6-5,TGTGCCAGCAGTTCCTGGGAGGGAGGTCTGGATGGCTACACCTTC,CASSSWEGGLDGYTF
.,.,TRBJ2-7,TRBV6-5,TGTGCCAGCGGGTTGGCCCCGGGGGAGCAGTACTTC,CASGLAPGEQYF
.,TRBD1,TRBJ2-7,TRBV7-9,TGTGCCAGCAGTTCCCCAAGACAGGGGGTCTCCTACGAGCAGTACTTC,CASSSPRQGVSYEQYF
.,.,TRBJ1-5,TRBV28,TGTGCCAGCAGACCCGGGGCAGATAGCAATCAGCCCCAGCATTTT,CASRPGADSNQPQHF
.,TRBD1,TRBJ1-2,TRBV4-1,TGCGCCAGCAGCCAAGAGACAGGGGGTGGCTACACCTTC,CASSQETGGGYTF
.,TRBD1,TRBJ2-6,TRBV4-3,TGCGCCAGCAGGACCGGGACAGGGGGCACTGGGGCCAACGTCCTGACTTTC,CASRTGTGGTGANVLTF
few,TRBD1,TRBJ1-1,TRBV7-9,TGTGCCAGCAGCTACCGGGACAGGGGATACACTGAAGCTTTCTTT,CASSYRDRGYTEAFF
.,TRBD1,TRBJ1-2,TRBV4-3,TGCGCCAGCAGCCAAGATTCGTATTCGGGGCAGGGGGTTAACTATGGCTACACCTTC,CASSQDSYSGQGVNYGYTF
.,.,TRBJ1-5,TRBV19,TGTGCCAGTAGTGTCCGACAGCACAATCAGCCCCAGCATTTT,CASSVRQHNQPQHF
.,TRBD1,TRBJ2-7,TRBV4-3,TGCGCCAGCAGCCAGGGTACAGGGGGATCCTACGAGCAGTACTTC,CASSQGTGGSYEQYF
.,.,TRBJ1-5,TRBV28,TGTGCCAGCAGCCCCAAGCGGGGCTTTAGCAATCAGCCCCAGCATTTT,CASSPKRGFSNQPQHF
.,.,TRBJ2-7,TRBV11-3,TGTGCCAGCAGCTTGGAGGGGACAGCTTACGAGCAGTACTTC,CASSLEGTAYEQYF
.,TRBD1,TRBJ2-7,TRBV2,TGTGCCAGCAGTTATCTGACAGGGGTCAACGAGCAGTACTTC,CASSYLTGVNEQYF
.,.,TRBJ2-6,TRBV6-5,TGTGCCAGCAGTTACTCGTTGGGGCCTGGGGCCAACGTCCTGACTTTC,CASSYSLGPGANVLTF
.,.,TRBJ2-3,TRBV4-1,TGCGCCAGCAGCCAAGACACAGGGACAGATACGCAGTATTTT,CASSQDTGTDTQYF
.,TRBD2,TRBJ2-2,TRBV27,TGTGCCAGCAGTTTAACTAGCGCCGGGGAGCTGTTTTTT,CASSLTSAGELFF
medium-sized,.,TRBJ2-7,TRBV15,TGTGCCACCAGCAGAGATCAGGGGTCTTCCTACGAGCAGTACTTC,CATSRDQGSSYEQYF
.,.,TRBJ1-1,TRBV9,TGTGCCAGCAGGGGTGCTTGGGACACTGAAGCTTTCTTT,CASRGAWDTEAFF
.,.,TRBJ1-2,TRBV4-1,TGCGCCAGCAGCCAAGATCGCAGCTTGGGCCTTGGCTACACCTTC,CASSQDRSLGLGYTF
.,TRBD1,TRBJ2-2,TRBV6-5,TGTGCCAGCAGCCAGGGGGAATGGACCGGGGAGCTGTTTTTT,CASSQGEWTGELFF
few,.,TRBJ1-2,TRBV5-1,TGCGCCAGCAGCTCGCGAAAAGGGGACTATGGCTACACCTTC,CASSSRKGDYGYTF
.,.,TRBJ1-1,TRBV7-9,TGTGCCAGCAGCTTACGACAGGAGAACACTGAAGCTTTCTTT,CASSLRQENTEAFF
.,TRBD1,TRBJ1-4,TRBV6-5,TGTGCCAGCAGGGACGACAGGGTTGCTAATGAAAAACTGTTTTTT,CASRDDRVANEKLFF
.,.,TRBJ2-7,TRBV5-1,TGCGCCAGCAGCTTGGCCGATTGGGCAGGGGTCGAGCAGTACTTC,CASSLADWAGVEQYF
.,.,TRBJ1-1,TRBV7-9,TGTGCCAGCGGACCAGCGGAGCAAGCTTTCTTT,CASGPAEQAFF
.,.,TRBJ1-1,TRBV5-1,TGCGCCAGCAGCTCTGGGGCCCGCGCCTCGAACACTGAAGCTTTCTTT,CASSSGARASNTEAFF
.,TRBD1,TRBJ2-7,TRBV6-5,TGTGCCAGCAACCGGGGACAGGGCTACTACGAGCAGTACTTC,CASNRGQGYYEQYF
.,.,TRBJ2-7,TRBV2,TGTGCCAGCAGCCCGGGGAGGGGGATCTACGAGCAGTACTTC,CASSPGRGIYEQYF
.,.,TRBJ1-4,TRBV29-1,TGCAGCGTTGTCCGGGATGAAAAACTGTTTTTT,CSVVRDEKLFF
.,.,TRBJ2-5,TRBV29-1,TGCAGCGTTGAGGGACTTCAAGAGACCCAGTACTTC,CSVEGLQETQYF
.,.,TRBJ1-5,TRBV4-2,TGTGCCAGCAGCCAAGCGGATCAGCCCCAGCATTTT,CASSQADQPQHF
.,.,TRBJ2-1,TRBV15,TGTGCCACCAGCAGAGTTGGTTCCTACAATGAGCAGTTCTTC,CATSRVGSYNEQFF
once,.,TRBJ2-2,TRBV9,TGTGCCAGCAGCGGGATTAGGGACAACACCGGGGAGCTGTTTTTT,CASSGIRDNTGELFF
.,.,TRBJ1-5,TRBV6-6,TGTGCCAGCAGTTACGGGAGGGTGGGCAATCAGCCCCAGCATTTT,CASSYGRVGNQPQHF
.,.,TRBJ2-7,TRBV7-9,TGTGCCAGCAGCTCCCGGTTGGAGATTTGGTCCTACGAGCAGTACTTC,CASSSRLEIWSYEQYF
.,.,TRBJ2-4,TRBV30,TGTGCCTGGAGTGTGGACACCGTAGCCAAAAACATTCAGTACTTC,CAWSVDTVAKNIQYF
.,.,TRBJ2-4,TRBV13,TGTGCCAGCAGCACCGCGGGGAATGATAACATTCAGTACTTC,CASSTAGNDNIQYF
.,TRBD2,TRBJ2-7,TRBV29-1,TGCAGCGTTGGCCCCACGGGACTAGCGACGAGCTCCTACGAGCAGTACTTC,CSVGPTGLATSSYEQYF
few,.,TRBJ1-4,TRBV4-3,TGCGCCAGCAGCCAGAGTGGGGGGGTAGCTAATGAAAAACTGTTTTTT,CASSQSGGVANEKLFF
.,.,TRBJ2-7,TRBV5-7,TGCGCCAGCAGCCGGACAAATACCTACGAGCAGTACTTC,CASSRTNTYEQYF
.,.,TRBJ2-7,TRBV11-2,TGTGCCAGCAGCTTCGGGGGAGCCGGGGAGCAGTACTTC,CASSFGGAGEQYF
.,.,TRBJ2-1,TRBV7-8,TGTGCCAGCAGCTTAGCGGGGGGCAACAATGAGCAGTTCTTC,CASSLAGGNNEQFF
.,TRBD1,TRBJ1-2,TRBV2,TGTGCCAGCAGGGAGACAGGGCCAAACTATGGCTACACCTTC,CASRETGPNYGYTF
.,.,TRBJ1-1,TRBV7-8,TGTGCCAGCAGCTTAGCCTCCGGCGGAAAGAACACTGAAGCTTTCTTT,CASSLASGGKNTEAFF
.,.,TRBJ2-3,TRBV9,TGTGCCAGCAGCGTAGAGGGCGGCTCAGATACGCAGTATTTT,CASSVEGGSDTQYF